These 5 T cell receptor beta chains originate from one sample sequenced in a study of regulatory T cells in long-lasting Graves disease. Time point of the sample: newly diagnosed GD, antithyroid drugs for less than 3 months. The TCR library was made from RNA that had been extracted from PBMCs in TRIzol. Assembly of TCR beta libraries relied on iRepertoire HTBI primers together with Arm-PCR of CDR3 regions. TCRdb fed the multiplex PCR reads into MiXCR, producing one record per CDR3 protein. The table has roughly 420,000 distinct CDR3 sequences, roughly 16% seen once. Sequenced material: peripheral blood mononuclear cells (PBMCs), taken at new diagnosis, from a patient treated with antithyroid drugs. Receptor source: a female donor with Graves disease.

This chain uses TRBV6-2 or TRBV6-3 with TRBJ2-3; D is perhaps TRBD1 or TRBD2 (6 bases each). The germline CDR1 and CDR2 sequences are MNHEY and SVGEGT. V lost 1 base and J lost 5, with 13 bases in between. This CDR3 is 15 amino acids long. The CDR3 DNA sequence: TGTGCCAGCAGTTACTTGGGGGGCGCGGGAGATACGCAGTATTTT. Protein product: CASSYLGGAGDTQYF.

This clonotype occurred many times. The chain joins TRBV27 to TRBJ1-2; 9 bases line up with TRBD1. The length of the CDR3 is 16 residues. Looked up from germline, CDR1 is MNHEY and CDR2 is SMNVEV (reference sequence). Trimming took 4 bases from V and 8 from J; bases not matched to a gene: 14. The CDR3, as DNA: TGTGCCAGCAGTTCTATAACCCCCGGGACAGGGTGGGGCTACACCTTC. Protein sequence: CASSSITPGTGWGYTF.

The chain is built from TRBV18 and TRBJ2-2, with D perhaps TRBD1 (5 bases). The CDR3 consists of 16 residues. V was trimmed by 2 bases and J by 0 bases, leaving 10 bases between them. Germline V gene lookup returns CDR1 KGHSH and CDR2 LQKENI. CDR3 sequence reads: CASSPMGQTNTGELFF. The DNA for the CDR3 is TGTGCCAGCTCACCAATGGGGCAGACGAACACCGGGGAGCTGTTTTTT.

This clonotype was seen only a few times. V gene TRBV27 combines with J gene TRBJ2-2; unclear D gene. The CDR3 consists of 13 residues. CDR1 is MNHEY and CDR2 is SMNVEV in the germline V gene (reference sequence). V shed 3 bases and J shed 6 bases, with 8 bases lying between them. CDR3 protein: CASSLSVAGELFF. CDR3 nucleotides: TGTGCCAGCAGTTTGTCCGTTGCCGGGGAGCTGTTTTTT.

Ten or more counts support this clonotype. V is TRBV30 and J is TRBJ1-2; no clear D. The CDR3 is 12 amino acids. Trimming shortened V by 1 base and J by 5 bases, and 8 bases separated the two germline ends. Germline values: CDR1 GTSNPN, CDR2 SVGIG (reference sequence). The CDR3 bases are TGTGCCTGGAGTGGGGGTTTGTATGGCTACACCTTC. Protein product: CAWSGGLYGYTF.